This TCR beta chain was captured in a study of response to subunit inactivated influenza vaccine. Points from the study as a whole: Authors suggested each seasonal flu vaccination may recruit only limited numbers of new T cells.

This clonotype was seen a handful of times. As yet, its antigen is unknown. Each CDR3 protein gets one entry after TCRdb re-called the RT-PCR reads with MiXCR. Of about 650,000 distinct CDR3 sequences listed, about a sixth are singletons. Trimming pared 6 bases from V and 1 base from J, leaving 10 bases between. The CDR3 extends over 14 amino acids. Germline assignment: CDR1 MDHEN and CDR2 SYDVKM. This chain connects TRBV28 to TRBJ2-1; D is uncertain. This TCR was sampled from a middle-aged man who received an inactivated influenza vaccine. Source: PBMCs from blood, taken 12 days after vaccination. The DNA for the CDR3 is TGTGCCAGCAGGGGTGAGATATCCTACAATGAGCAGTTCTTC. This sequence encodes CASRGEISYNEQFF.